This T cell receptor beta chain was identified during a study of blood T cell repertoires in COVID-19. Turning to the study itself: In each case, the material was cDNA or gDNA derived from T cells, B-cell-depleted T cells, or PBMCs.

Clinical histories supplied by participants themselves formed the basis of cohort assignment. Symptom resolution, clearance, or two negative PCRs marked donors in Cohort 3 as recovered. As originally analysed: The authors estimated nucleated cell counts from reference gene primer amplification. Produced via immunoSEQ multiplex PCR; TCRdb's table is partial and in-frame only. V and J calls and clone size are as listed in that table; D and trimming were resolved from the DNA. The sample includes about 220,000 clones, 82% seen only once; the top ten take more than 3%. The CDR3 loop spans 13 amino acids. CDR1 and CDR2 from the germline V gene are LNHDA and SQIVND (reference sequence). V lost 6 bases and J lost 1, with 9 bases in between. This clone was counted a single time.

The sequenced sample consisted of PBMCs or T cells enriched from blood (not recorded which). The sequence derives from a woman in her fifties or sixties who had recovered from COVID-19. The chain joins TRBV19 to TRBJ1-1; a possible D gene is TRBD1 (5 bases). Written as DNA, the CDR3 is TGTGCCAGTAGAGACAGTAGGAACACTGAAGCTTTCTTT. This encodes CASRDSRNTEAFF.